The rows below give T cell receptor beta chains drawn from one sample of a study of response to subunit inactivated influenza vaccine. TCRdb re-derived calls from the RT-PCR reads in MiXCR, one entry per CDR3 protein. This table has around 850,000 distinct CDR3 sequences, around 18% appearing once. The source was PBMCs from blood, collected 5 days after vaccination. The receptors stem from a man aged 50 to 60 who received an inactivated influenza vaccine. CDR3s include the opening cysteine and the closing phenylalanine or tryptophan. A D gene is named only where the DNA matches it firmly. Size is omitted from some rows. Given values are once, few, many or a class for expanded clones.

D gene	CDR3 length	clone size	V gene	J gene	CDR3 protein	CDR3 DNA
NA	13	few	TRBV7-8	TRBJ2-7	CASSSVGQHEQYF	TGTGCCAGCAGCTCAGTGGGACAACACGAGCAGTACTTC
TRBD1	16	few	TRBV28	TRBJ2-4	CASSRRTGDDWNIQYF	TGTGCCAGCAGCCGACGGACAGGGGATGATTGGAACATTCAGTACTTC
NA	15	many	TRBV3-1	TRBJ2-5	CASTLYRAGEETQYF	TGTGCCAGCACCTTATACCGGGCAGGAGAAGAGACCCAGTACTTC
TRBD1	17	many	TRBV12-3/TRBV12-4	TRBJ2-5	CASSLGYTGGLQETQYF	TGTGCCAGCAGTTTAGGGTATACAGGGGGCCTCCAAGAGACCCAGTACTTC
NA	13	few	TRBV28	TRBJ2-7	CASSSPTVYEQYF	TGTGCCAGCAGTTCCCCGACAGTCTACGAGCAGTACTTC
TRBD1	15	NA	TRBV12-3/TRBV12-4	TRBJ1-5	CASRKDRTSNQPQHF	TGTGCCAGCAGGAAGGACAGGACAAGCAATCAGCCCCAGCATTTT
NA	15	NA	TRBV4-1	TRBJ1-1	CASNPKTPGGTEAFF	TGCGCCAGCAACCCAAAAACTCCGGGCGGAACTGAAGCTTTCTTT
TRBD2	14	many	TRBV20-1	TRBJ2-7	CSAYPTSGSYEQYF	TGCAGTGCTTACCCGACTAGCGGATCCTACGAGCAGTACTTC
NA	16	few	TRBV12-3/TRBV12-4	TRBJ2-1	CASSPSRGPLGDEQFF	TGTGCCAGCAGTCCCTCCCGCGGGCCGTTGGGGGATGAGCAGTTCTTC
TRBD1	16	many	TRBV4-2	TRBJ1-2	CASSPGGRSANYGYTF	TGTGCCAGCAGCCCAGGGGGGCGGAGCGCTAACTATGGCTACACCTTC
NA	15	few	TRBV12-3/TRBV12-4	TRBJ1-4	CASSLRATVSGSLFF	TGTGCCAGCAGTTTAAGGGCGACAGTGTCAGGTTCGCTGTTTTTT
NA	14	many	TRBV20-1	TRBJ2-7	CSAREPGRPYEQYF	TGCAGTGCTAGAGAACCGGGACGGCCCTACGAGCAGTACTTC